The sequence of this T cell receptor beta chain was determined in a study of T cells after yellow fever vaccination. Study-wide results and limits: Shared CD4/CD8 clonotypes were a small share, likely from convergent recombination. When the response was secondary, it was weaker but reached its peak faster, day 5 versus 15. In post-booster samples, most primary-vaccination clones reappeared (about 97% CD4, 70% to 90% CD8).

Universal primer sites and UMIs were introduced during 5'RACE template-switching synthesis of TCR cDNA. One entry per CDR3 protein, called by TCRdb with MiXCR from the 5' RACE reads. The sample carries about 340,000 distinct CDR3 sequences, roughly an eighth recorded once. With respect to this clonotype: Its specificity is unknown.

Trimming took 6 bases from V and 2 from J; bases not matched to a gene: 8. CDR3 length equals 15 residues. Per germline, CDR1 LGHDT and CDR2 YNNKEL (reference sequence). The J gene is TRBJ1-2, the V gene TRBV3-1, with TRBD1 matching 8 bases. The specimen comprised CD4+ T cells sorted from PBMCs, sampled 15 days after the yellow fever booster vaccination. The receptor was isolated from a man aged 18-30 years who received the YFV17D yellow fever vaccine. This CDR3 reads CASRDDRGRNYGYTF. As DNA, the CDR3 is TGTGCCAGCAGGGATGACAGGGGTCGGAACTATGGCTACACCTTC. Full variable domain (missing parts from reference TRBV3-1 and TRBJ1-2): DTAVSQTPKYLVTQMGNDKSIKCEQNLGHDTMYWYKQDSKKFLKIMFSYNNKELIINETVPNRFSPKSPDKAHLNLHINSLELGDSAVYFCASRDDRGRNYGYTFGSGTRLTVV.